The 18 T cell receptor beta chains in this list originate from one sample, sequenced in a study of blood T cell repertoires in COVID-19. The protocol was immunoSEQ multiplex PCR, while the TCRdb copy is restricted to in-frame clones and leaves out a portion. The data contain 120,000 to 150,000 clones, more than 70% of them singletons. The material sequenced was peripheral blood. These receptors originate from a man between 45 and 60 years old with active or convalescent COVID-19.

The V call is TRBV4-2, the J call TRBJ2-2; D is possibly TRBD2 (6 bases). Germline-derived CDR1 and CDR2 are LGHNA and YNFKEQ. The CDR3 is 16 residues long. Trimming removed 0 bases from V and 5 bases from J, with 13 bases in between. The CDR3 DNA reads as TGTGCCAGCAGCCAAGATACGGGAGTTCCGACCGGGGAGCTGTTTTTT. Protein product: CASSQDTGVPTGELFF.

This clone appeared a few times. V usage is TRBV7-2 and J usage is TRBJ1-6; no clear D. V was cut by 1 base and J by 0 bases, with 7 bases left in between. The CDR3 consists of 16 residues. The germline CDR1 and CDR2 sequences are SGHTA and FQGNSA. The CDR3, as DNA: TGTGCCAGCAGCTTAGGAGGCAGCTCCTATAATTCACCCCTCCACTTT. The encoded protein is CASSLGGSSYNSPLHF.

In nucleotides, the CDR3 is TGTGCCAGCAGCTTAAACCCGAGCTCCTACAATGAGCAGTTCTTC. It codes for CASSLNPSSYNEQFF. The chain joins TRBV7-3 to TRBJ2-1; D uncertain. CDR1 SGHTA and CDR2 FQGTGA come from the germline V gene. Trimming stripped 1 base from V and 0 bases from J, with 7 bases between. The CDR3 is 15 residues long.

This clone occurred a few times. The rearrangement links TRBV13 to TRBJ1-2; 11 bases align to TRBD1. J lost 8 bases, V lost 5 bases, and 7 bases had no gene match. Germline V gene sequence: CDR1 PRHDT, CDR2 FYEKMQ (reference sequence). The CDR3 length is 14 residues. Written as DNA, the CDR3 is TGTGCCAGCAGCGGACGGACAGGGGGCTCGGGCTACACCTTC. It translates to CASSGRTGGSGYTF.

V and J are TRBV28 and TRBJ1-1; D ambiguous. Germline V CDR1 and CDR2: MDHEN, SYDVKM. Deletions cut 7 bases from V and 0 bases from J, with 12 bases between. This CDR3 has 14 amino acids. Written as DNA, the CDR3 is TGTGCCAGCAATACCGGGTACATGAACACTGAAGCTTTCTTT. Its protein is CASNTGYMNTEAFF. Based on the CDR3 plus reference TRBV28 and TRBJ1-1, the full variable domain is DVKVTQSSRYLVKRTGEKVFLECVQDMDHENMFWYRQDPGLGLRLIYFSYDVKMKEKGDIPEGYSVSREKKERFSLILESASTNQTSMYLCASNTGYMNTEAFFGQGTRLTVV.

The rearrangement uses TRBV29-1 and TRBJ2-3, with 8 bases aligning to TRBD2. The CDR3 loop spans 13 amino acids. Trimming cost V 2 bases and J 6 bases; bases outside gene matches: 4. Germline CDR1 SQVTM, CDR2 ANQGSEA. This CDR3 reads CSVEKASGDTQYF. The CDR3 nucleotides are TGCAGCGTTGAAAAGGCTAGCGGGGATACGCAGTATTTT.

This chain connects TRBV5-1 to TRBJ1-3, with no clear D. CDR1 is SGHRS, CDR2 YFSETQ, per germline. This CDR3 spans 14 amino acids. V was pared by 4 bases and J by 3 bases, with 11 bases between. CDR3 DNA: TGCGCCAGCAGCCTCGGAGTAAATGGAAACACCATATATTTT. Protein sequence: CASSLGVNGNTIYF.

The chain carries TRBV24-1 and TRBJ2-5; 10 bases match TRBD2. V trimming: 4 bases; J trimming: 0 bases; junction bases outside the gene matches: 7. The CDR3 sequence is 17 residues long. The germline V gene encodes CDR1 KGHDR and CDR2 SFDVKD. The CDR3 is CATSDPGTSAYQETQYF. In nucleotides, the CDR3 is TGTGCCACCAGTGACCCCGGGACTAGCGCGTACCAAGAGACCCAGTACTTC.

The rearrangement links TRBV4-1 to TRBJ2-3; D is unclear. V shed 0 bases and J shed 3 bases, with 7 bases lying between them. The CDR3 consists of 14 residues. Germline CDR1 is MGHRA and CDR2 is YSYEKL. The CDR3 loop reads CASSQDRVTDTQYF. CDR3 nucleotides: TGCGCCAGCAGCCAAGATCGGGTGACAGATACGCAGTATTTT.

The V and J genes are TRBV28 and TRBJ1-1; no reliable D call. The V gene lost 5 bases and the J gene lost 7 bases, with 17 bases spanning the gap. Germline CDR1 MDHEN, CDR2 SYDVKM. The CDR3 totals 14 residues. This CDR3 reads CASSVHGRNGEAFF. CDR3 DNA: TGTGCCAGCAGTGTACATGGGAGGAACGGTGAAGCTTTCTTT.

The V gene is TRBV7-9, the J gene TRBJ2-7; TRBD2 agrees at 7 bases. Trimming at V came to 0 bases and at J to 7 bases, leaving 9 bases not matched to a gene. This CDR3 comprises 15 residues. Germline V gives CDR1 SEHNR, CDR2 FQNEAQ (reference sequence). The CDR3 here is CASSLAGAGATEQYF. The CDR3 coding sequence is TGTGCCAGCAGCTTAGCCGGTGCGGGAGCGACGGAGCAGTACTTC.

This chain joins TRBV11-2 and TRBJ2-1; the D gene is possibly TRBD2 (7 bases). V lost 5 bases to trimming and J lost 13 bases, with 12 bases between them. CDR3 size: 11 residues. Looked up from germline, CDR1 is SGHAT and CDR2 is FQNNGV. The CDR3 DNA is TGTGCCAGCAGCGGGGGGGCTTCACAGTTCTTC. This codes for CASSGGASQFF.

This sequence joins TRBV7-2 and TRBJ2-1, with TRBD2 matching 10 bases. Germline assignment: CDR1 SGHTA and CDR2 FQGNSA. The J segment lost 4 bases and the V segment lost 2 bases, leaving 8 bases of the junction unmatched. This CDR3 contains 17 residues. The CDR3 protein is CASSLSGSGRSYNEQFF. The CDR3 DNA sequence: TGTGCCAGCAGCTTATCGGGTAGCGGGAGGTCGTACAATGAGCAGTTCTTC. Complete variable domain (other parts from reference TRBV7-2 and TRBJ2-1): GAGVSQSPSNKVTEKGKDVELRCDPISGHTALYWYRQSLGQGLEFLIYFQGNSAPDKSGLPSDRFSAERTGGSVSTLTIQRTQQEDSAVYLCASSLSGSGRSYNEQFFGPGTRLTVL.

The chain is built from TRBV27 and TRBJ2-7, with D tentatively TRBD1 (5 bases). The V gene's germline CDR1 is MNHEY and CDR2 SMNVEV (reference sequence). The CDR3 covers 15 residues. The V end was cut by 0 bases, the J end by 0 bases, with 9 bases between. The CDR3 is CASSLSIRGSYEQYF. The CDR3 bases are TGTGCCAGCAGTTTATCGATTAGGGGCTCCTACGAGCAGTACTTC.

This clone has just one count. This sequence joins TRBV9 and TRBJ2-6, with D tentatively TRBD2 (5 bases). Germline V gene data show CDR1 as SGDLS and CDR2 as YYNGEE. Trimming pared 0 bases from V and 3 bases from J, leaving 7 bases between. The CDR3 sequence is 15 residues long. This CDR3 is CASSVAGDGANVLTF. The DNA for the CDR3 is TGTGCCAGCAGCGTAGCCGGGGATGGGGCCAACGTCCTGACTTTC.

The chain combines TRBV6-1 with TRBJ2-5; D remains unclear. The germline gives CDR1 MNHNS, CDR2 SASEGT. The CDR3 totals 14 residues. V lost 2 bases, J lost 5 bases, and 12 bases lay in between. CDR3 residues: CASSEYGSRETQYF. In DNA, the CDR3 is TGTGCCAGCAGTGAATACGGTAGCCGGGAGACCCAGTACTTC.

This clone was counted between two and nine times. The CDR3 sequence: CASSGLAGAGEQYF. Written as DNA, the CDR3 is TGCGCCAGCAGCGGACTAGCGGGAGCAGGGGAGCAGTACTTC. The chain couples TRBV5-1 to TRBJ2-7; 13 positions match TRBD2. Trimming at V came to 4 bases and at J to 7 bases, leaving 5 bases not matched to a gene. The length of the CDR3 is 14 residues. Per germline, CDR1 SGHRS and CDR2 YFSETQ.

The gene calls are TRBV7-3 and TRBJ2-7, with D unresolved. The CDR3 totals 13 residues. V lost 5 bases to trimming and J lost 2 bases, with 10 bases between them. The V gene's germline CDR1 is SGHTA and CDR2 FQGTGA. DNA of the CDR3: TGTGCCAGCAGCCCTGCTCTAGCCTACGAGCAGTACTTC. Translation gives CASSPALAYEQYF.